The 13 T cell receptor beta chains below all came from one sample that was sequenced in a study of neurological immune-mediated disorders. TCRdb called the 5' RACE reads again in MiXCR, with one record for every CDR3 protein. There are 65,000 to 75,000 distinct CDR3 sequences in the sample; under 5.5% occur only once, and around 2.2% lies in the top ten. Sequenced input: PBMCs. These receptors were obtained from a woman in her seventies with multiple sclerosis.

This clonotype was counted at least ten times. Here the CDR3 reads CAWRGTFNEKLFF. The CDR3 nucleotides read TGTGCCTGGAGAGGGACATTTAATGAAAAACTGTTTTTT. The rearrangement uses TRBV30 and TRBJ1-4; tentative D call: TRBD1 (6 bases). The CDR3 totals 13 residues. V lost 3 bases and J lost 4, with 9 bases in between. Germline assignment: CDR1 GTSNPN and CDR2 SVGIG (reference sequence).

This clonotype was recorded at least ten times. The V and J genes are TRBV2 and TRBJ1-1, with a tentative D call TRBD1 (5 bases). The CDR3 consists of 13 residues. With 7 bases removed from V and 1 base from J, the gap between germline ends came to 10 bases. CDR1 SNHLY and CDR2 FYNNEI come from the germline V gene. The CDR3 bases are TGTGCCAGCACGAGGGACTCGAACACTGAAGCTTTCTTT. This codes for CASTRDSNTEAFF.

This clonotype was seen repeatedly, ten times or more. This chain links TRBV12-3 or TRBV12-4 with TRBJ2-7; no clear D gene. Between the trimmed V and J ends, which lost 3 bases and 6 bases, there was a span of 15 bases. The CDR3 totals 14 residues. CDR3 sequence (DNA): TGTGCCAGCAGTTTGGGTCTCGGCGGTTCCGAGCAGTACTTC. It is translated as CASSLGLGGSEQYF.

This clonotype was observed many times. This chain joins TRBV20-1 and TRBJ2-7, with D perhaps TRBD1 or TRBD2 (5 bases each). V was shortened by 5 bases and J by 4 bases, with 18 bases between the two germline ends. The CDR3 runs to 14 residues. The germline V gene encodes CDR1 DFQATT and CDR2 SNEGSKA (reference sequence). The CDR3 coding sequence is TGCAGTGCTCCCGGCCCGAGGGGTTTTTACGAGCAGTACTTC. Amino acid sequence: CSAPGPRGFYEQYF.

In this sample, this clonotype turned up many times. The chain links TRBV12-3 or TRBV12-4 to TRBJ2-1; 13 bases match TRBD2. The V segment lost 6 bases and the J segment 9 bases; nucleotides outside the gene matches: 8. The CDR3 is made up of 15 amino acids. The CDR3 protein is CASSLTSGRAGEQFF. DNA for the CDR3: TGTGCCAGCAGCCTCACTAGCGGGAGGGCCGGTGAGCAGTTCTTC.

A word on this clonotype: A clone one base away is much larger, so this may be a read error. Here the CDR3 reads CASSPGQGASQHQHF. CDR3 in DNA: TGTGCCAGCAGTCCCGGACAGGGGGCATCTCAGCACCAGCATTTT. V gene TRBV12-3 or TRBV12-4 combines with J gene TRBJ1-5; 11 bases are a match to TRBD1. This CDR3 is built from 15 residues.

The sample holds many counts of this clonotype. The V gene is TRBV10-3, the J gene TRBJ2-2; TRBD2 matches at 7 bases. Germline V gene sequence: CDR1 ENHRY, CDR2 SYGVKD. V lost 3 bases and J lost 5; bases outside the gene matches: 9. This CDR3 has 16 residues. The CDR3 is CAISDPSGEETGELFF. In DNA form, the CDR3 reads TGTGCCATCAGTGACCCTAGCGGAGAAGAAACCGGGGAGCTGTTTTTT.

This clonotype was detected a few times. The rearrangement links TRBV7-3 to TRBJ2-1; 12 bases align to TRBD1. The V gene's germline CDR1 is SGHTA and CDR2 FQGTGA. V trimming: 4 bases; J trimming: 8 bases; junction bases outside the gene matches: 3. This CDR3 comprises 14 residues. DNA of the CDR3: TGTGCCAGCAGCTCCGGGACAGGGGGCGATGAGCAGTTCTTC. Encoded protein: CASSSGTGGDEQFF.

This clonotype was counted many times. The chain combines TRBV7-9 with TRBJ2-1; TRBD2 matches 7 bases. The CDR3 consists of 17 residues. After removal of 1 base from V and 1 base from J, the junction contained 7 bases not matched to a gene. Germline CDR1 SEHNR, CDR2 FQNEAQ (reference sequence). Written as DNA, the CDR3 is TGTGCCAGCAGCTTAGTGGCAGCGGGAAGGTCCTACAATGAGCAGTTCTTC. Amino acids: CASSLVAAGRSYNEQFF.

Remarks on this clonotype: This may stem from a read error, because a much larger clone lies one nucleotide away. This chain connects TRBV20-1 to TRBJ2-7, with 7 nucleotides matching TRBD1. Germline values: CDR1 DFQATT, CDR2 SNEGSKA (reference sequence). J lost 6 bases, V lost 6 bases, and 5 bases had no gene match. CDR3 size: 11 residues. CDR3 sequence: CSATGEIEQYF. Here the CDR3 DNA reads TGCAGTGCCACAGGGGAGATCGAGCAGTACTTC.

This clonotype was recorded at least ten times. This chain links TRBV4-1 with TRBJ2-7; D perhaps matches TRBD2 (5 bases). The CDR3 length is 21 residues. V lost 0 bases and J 5 bases, leaving 32 bases between the germline ends. Germline V gene lookup returns CDR1 MGHRA and CDR2 YSYEKL. The CDR3 region has the DNA TGCGCCAGCAGCCAAGACTCCTCCTCCGTAGTTGCGGGTGGATTTGACCACGAGCAGTACTTC. It codes for CASSQDSSSVVAGGFDHEQYF.

This clonotype was counted at least ten times. This sequence joins TRBV20-1 and TRBJ2-1; 12 bases fit TRBD2. V shed 3 bases and J 5 bases; nucleotides not matched to a gene: 8. The CDR3 runs to 16 residues. The germline V gene encodes CDR1 DFQATT and CDR2 SNEGSKA (reference sequence). The DNA of the CDR3 is TGCAGTGCTAGTCTAGCGGGAGGGAGAGTGCACAATGAGCAGTTCTTC. It translates to CSASLAGGRVHNEQFF.

This clonotype turned up a few times. The chain carries TRBV7-9 and TRBJ1-1; 7 bases fit TRBD1. The CDR3 totals 14 residues. V was pared by 1 base and J by 5 bases, with 4 bases of the junction left unmatched. Germline V gene lookup returns CDR1 SEHNR and CDR2 FQNEAQ (reference sequence). The DNA of the CDR3 is TGTGCCAGCAGCTTAGAGACAGGGAAGACTGAAGCTTTCTTT. Translating it yields CASSLETGKTEAFF. The full variable domain, in which reference TRBV7-9 and TRBJ1-1 provide the parts outside the CDR3, is DTGVSQNPRHKITKRGQNVTFRCDPISEHNRLYWYRQTLGQGPEFLTYFQNEAQLEKSRLLSDRFSAERPKGSFSTLEIQRTEQGDSAMYLCASSLETGKTEAFFGQGTRLTVV.